This T cell receptor beta chain was sequenced during a study of blood T cell repertoires in COVID-19 (TCRdb year 2020). Notes on the research overall: The collaborator samples originated in the United States, Italy and Spain and spanned the acute and convalescent phases of COVID-19. The material from the prospective study consisted of cDNA or gDNA derived from T cells, B-cell-depleted T cells, or PBMCs. Subjects who had been exposed to COVID-19, were actively infected with it, or had recovered from it provided the deeply sampled blood TCRbeta repertoires that made up the dataset. A freely available public database, intended as a resource for researchers studying the immune response to SARS-CoV-2, is where the repertoires were released. Samples were obtained from the ongoing ImmuneRACE study (first 160 participants) and from about 1,300 subjects provided by 6 global collaborators. A de-identified subject ID, COVID-19 status, age in years and sex were almost always included in the sample metadata. HLA class I and class II types, where available, came from metadata supplied by the sample provider rather than from assay-based typing.

The paper's findings and limits, for the study overall: How much clinical and demographic metadata was included differed by source and by participant, and the metadata was provided uncurated.

CDR1 is given as SEHNR and CDR2 as FQNEAQ, both from the germline V gene (reference sequence). Taken from cysteine to phenylalanine, the CDR3 has 14 residues. The read is trimmed to its CDR3 DNA, 42 bases read in frame from base 1. The V end gives up 5 bases and the J end 2 bases, leaving 3 bases in the junction not matched to a gene. TCRbeta CDR3 regions were amplified from genomic DNA using the immunoSEQ Assay, a bias-controlled multiplex PCR. The source study handled its data this way. The number of nucleated cells in each sample was estimated by amplification of reference gene primers within the assay. To quantify the absolute abundance of each unique TCRbeta CDR3 rearrangement, sequence reads were collapsed and filtered. For each sample, productive Simpson clonality was calculated by taking the square root of Simpson's diversity index across productive rearrangements. The clones in this table, taken by TCRdb from immuneACCESS, are in-frame only. Not every clone is retained; where verified, under half of the shortfall comes from an unresolved V gene, and the cause of the rest is unknown. That table gives V, J and clone size, and the DNA gave D and trimming. This sample holds under 75,000 clones; roughly 72% were observed only once. Approximately 4.8% of the sample goes to the ten largest clones.

At one collaborating source in Seattle, patients were enrolled during active infection and were followed longitudinally through the course of disease. Collaborating institutions collected whole blood in K2EDTA tubes following their own protocols. For TCRbeta analysis, collaborators shipped samples in one of three forms: frozen whole blood, isolated PBMCs, or DNA extracted from either of those sample types. In the case of this clone: The target of this receptor is not known. Base-call qualities are not available, and no considerably larger clone is one nucleotide away.

Sequenced material: peripheral blood. The sequence was collected from an older woman with COVID-19, enrolled during active disease. This chain joins TRBV7-9 to TRBJ2-3, with 8 junctional bases fitting TRBD1. The CDR3 has the sequence CASSPDRATDTQYF. The DNA reads TGTGCCAGCAGCCCGGACAGGGCCACAGATACGCAGTATTTT.